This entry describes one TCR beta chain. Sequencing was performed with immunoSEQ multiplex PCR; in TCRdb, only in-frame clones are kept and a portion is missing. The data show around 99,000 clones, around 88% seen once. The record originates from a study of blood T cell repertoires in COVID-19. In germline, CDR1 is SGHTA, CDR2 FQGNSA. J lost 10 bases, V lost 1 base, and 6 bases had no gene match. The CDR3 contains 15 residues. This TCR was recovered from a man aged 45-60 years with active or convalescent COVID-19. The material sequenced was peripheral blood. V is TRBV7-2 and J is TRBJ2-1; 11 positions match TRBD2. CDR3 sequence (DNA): TGTGCCAGCAGCTTAGGGGTAGCGGGAGGGCCGGAGCAGTTCTTC. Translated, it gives CASSLGVAGGPEQFF.